This T cell receptor beta chain was captured in a study of PD-L1 blockade in urothelial cancer. Germline V gene sequence: CDR1 MRHNA, CDR2 SNTAGT. The CDR3 has 16 residues. There are a few counts of this clone. One end of the junction does not line up with germline, which may come from a read error. Amplified housekeeping genes were used to quantify DNA from FFPE tumors. TCRdb keeps only in-frame clones here, not all; method: immunoSEQ multiplex PCR. Of some 35,000 clones detected, roughly a third appear once; the ten largest clones hold approximately 9%. The source material was tumor tissue, sampled before atezolizumab (anti-PD-L1) treatment. The receptor was isolated from a man in his 60s with urothelial cancer. V usage is TRBV6-4 and J usage is TRBJ2-1, with 8 positions matching TRBD1. CDR3: CAISTQQGGSYNEQFF. The CDR3 DNA reads as TGTGCCATCAGTACTCAACAGGGGGGCTCCTACAATGAGCAGTTCTTC.